What follows are 25 T cell receptor beta chains derived from one specimen sequenced in a study of spatial heterogeneity in lung cancer. Time point defined: sample taken at primary tumor resection. Using its own MiXCR run on the 5' RACE reads, TCRdb lists one record per CDR3 protein. This table has around 6,000 distinct CDR3 sequences, under 15% appearing once. The source was lung tissue, collected at surgery. Every receptor here comes from a human donor with early-stage non-small cell lung cancer.

This clonotype is classed as medium-sized. This beta chain is a stray read from a library made for alpha chains; its abundance is not meaningful. The chain has TRBV23-1 and TRBJ2-7, with D hard to call. TRBV23-1 is placed among ORFs of uncertain function. V lost 3 bases to trimming and J lost 2 bases, with 20 bases between them. This CDR3 has 17 amino acids. As DNA, the CDR3 is TGCGCCAGCAGTCATCCCCCTCCCTATCGTCAAACCTACGAGCAGTACTTC. Protein sequence: CASSHPPPYRQTYEQYF.

This clonotype was observed once. This beta chain represents an off-target read in a library built for alpha chains; its size is of limited meaning. The chain is built from TRBV15 and TRBJ1-5; possible D gene TRBD1, 5 bases. CDR1 is LNHNV and CDR2 is YYDKDF in the germline V gene (reference sequence). This CDR3 is 17 amino acids long. The ends were cut back, 3 bases at V and 0 bases at J, with 15 bases in the middle. For the CDR3, the DNA is TGTGCCACCAGCAGGGGCTTCGGACAAAATAGCAATCAGCCCCAGCATTTT. This codes for CATSRGFGQNSNQPQHF.

This clonotype qualifies as medium-sized. Since it is a stray read in a library aimed at alpha chains, this beta chain has a size that is not meaningful. The CDR3 region has the DNA TGTGCCACCAGCGGGTACTTACGGGACTCACAGGATACGCAGTATTTT. Translation gives CATSGYLRDSQDTQYF. V is TRBV15 and J is TRBJ2-3; tentative D call: TRBD2 (6 bases). The CDR3 extends over 16 amino acids. V lost 5 bases, J lost 6 bases, and 21 bases lay in between. CDR1 and CDR2 from the germline V gene are LNHNV and YYDKDF (reference sequence).

This clonotype was found many times. The library was prepared for alpha chains; this beta chain is a stray read, so its frequency means little. This chain joins TRBV14 and TRBJ2-3, with a weak D call TRBD1 (5 bases). The CDR3 consists of 13 residues. The germline V gene has CDR1 SGHDN and CDR2 FVKESK. Trimming removed 4 bases from V and 4 bases from J, with 9 bases in between. The CDR3 DNA follows: TGTGCCAGCAGCCCCCAGGGATCAGATACGCAGTATTTT. Encoded protein: CASSPQGSDTQYF.

Many counts were recorded for this clonotype. This beta chain represents an off-target read in a library built for alpha chains; its size is of limited meaning. The V gene is TRBV7-8, the J gene TRBJ2-7; 10 positions match TRBD1. This CDR3 is built from 14 residues. Germline V gives CDR1 SGHVS, CDR2 FQNEAQ. The trim removed 4 bases at V and 6 bases at J, leaving 6 bases unmatched. The CDR3 loop reads CASSSGQGSGEQYF. The CDR3 DNA follows: TGTGCCAGCAGCTCGGGACAGGGGTCGGGCGAGCAGTACTTC.

This clonotype is labeled medium-sized. This beta chain is off target for a library built for alpha chains, so its abundance means little. The chain carries TRBV12-5 and TRBJ2-3, with no clear D. V lost 8 bases and J 2 bases, leaving 8 bases between the germline ends. The CDR3 contains 12 residues. Germline V gene lookup returns CDR1 LGHNT and CDR2 FRNRAP. The CDR3 protein is CASKWTTDTQYF. The CDR3 region has the DNA TGTGCTAGTAAGTGGACCACAGATACGCAGTATTTT.

A note on this clonotype: Because this beta chain is a stray read in a library intended to capture alpha chains, its abundance should not be given much weight. The chain carries TRBV3-1 and TRBJ1-4; D possibly corresponds to TRBD1 (5 bases). Germline V gives CDR1 LGHDT, CDR2 YNNKEL (reference sequence). CDR3 length: 14 amino acids. With 4 bases removed from V and 6 bases from J, the gap between germline ends came to 12 bases. The CDR3 protein is CASSRDGDYEKLFF. CDR3 in DNA: TGTGCCAGCAGCCGGGACGGAGATTATGAAAAACTGTTTTTT.

Regarding this clonotype: In a library made to pick up alpha chains, this beta chain is a stray read with a size that means little. The chain links TRBV9 to TRBJ2-3; D is possibly TRBD1 or TRBD2 (5 bases each). Trimming left V 1 base short and J 3 bases short, with 15 bases between. CDR3 length equals 16 residues. CDR1 is SGDLS and CDR2 is YYNGEE in the germline V gene. CDR3 in amino acids: CASSVRPGRPTDTQYF. In nucleotides, the CDR3 is TGTGCCAGCAGCGTACGACCGGGACGACCTACAGATACGCAGTATTTT.

This clonotype was detected ten times or more. Found in a library prepared for alpha chains, this beta chain is an off-target read, and its abundance has little meaning. J is TRBJ2-2 and V is TRBV7-9; D is unclear. CDR3 length: 17 amino acids. Germline V gene lookup returns CDR1 SEHNR and CDR2 FQNEAQ (reference sequence). Trimming took 5 bases from V and 2 from J, leaving 18 bases between them. Here the CDR3 reads CASSPTSRADNTGELFF. CDR3 nucleotides: TGTGCCAGCAGCCCGACGAGTAGGGCGGACAACACCGGGGAGCTGTTTTTT.

Points on this clonotype: This beta chain is an unintended read in a library built for alpha chains; its size means little. The chain uses TRBV20-1 and TRBJ2-7; weak D call: TRBD2 (6 bases). The CDR3 is 14 amino acids. V lost 4 bases, J lost 1 base, and 14 bases lay in between. CDR1 and CDR2 (germline): DFQATT, SNEGSKA (reference sequence). CDR3 sequence (DNA): TGCAGTGCTATAAGGCCCCGGGGGTCCTACGAGCAGTACTTC. Encoded protein: CSAIRPRGSYEQYF.

Sample share makes this clonotype medium-sized (0.01 to 0.1%). In a library made to pick up alpha chains, this beta chain is a stray read with a size that means little. The chain uses TRBV7-9 and TRBJ2-5; TRBD1 or TRBD2 may be the D gene (5 bases each). Germline assignment: CDR1 SEHNR and CDR2 FQNEAQ (reference sequence). The CDR3 has 14 residues. The V gene lost 5 bases and the J gene lost 5 bases, with 15 bases spanning the gap. The CDR3 DNA is TGTGCCAGCAGCCGCCGGGACCGATTCGAGACCCAGTACTTC. Its translation: CASSRRDRFETQYF.

This clonotype is large within its sample. The library was built for alpha chains, so this beta chain is an off-target read and its size means little. The chain links TRBV20-1 to TRBJ2-7; 9 bases match TRBD1. The V gene end was trimmed by 6 bases and the J gene end by 0 bases; junction bases not matched to a gene: 6. The length of the CDR3 is 14 residues. Looked up from germline, CDR1 is DFQATT and CDR2 is SNEGSKA (reference sequence). The CDR3 nucleotides read TGCAGTGCGTTCGGACAGGGGAGCTCCTACGAGCAGTACTTC. The encoded protein is CSAFGQGSSYEQYF.

A note on this clonotype: This beta chain is a stray read from a library made for alpha chains; its abundance is not meaningful. The chain couples TRBV10-1 to TRBJ2-7; the D gene is possibly TRBD2 (6 bases). There are 15 residues in the CDR3. V shed 3 bases and J shed 5 bases, with 17 bases lying between them. The germline V gene encodes CDR1 WNHNN and CDR2 SYGVQD (reference sequence). The CDR3 coding sequence is TGCGCCAGCAGTGATTCCGGGAGTGGGTACAACGAGCAGTACTTC. Translation gives CASSDSGSGYNEQYF.

By its share, this clonotype is medium-sized. This beta chain is a stray read from a library made for alpha chains; its abundance is not meaningful. The rearrangement links TRBV20-1 to TRBJ2-1; 8 nucleotides agree with TRBD2. The CDR3 runs to 19 residues. Germline loops: CDR1 DFQATT, CDR2 SNEGSKA (reference sequence). V was clipped by 0 bases and J by 5 bases; unmatched bases: 18. The CDR3 DNA follows: TGCAGTGCTAGAGACGGGACTAGTCAGGCTGCTTTTCCTAACAATGAGCAGTTCTTC. It is translated as CSARDGTSQAAFPNNEQFF.

This clonotype is categorized as medium-sized. This beta chain represents an off-target read in a library built for alpha chains; its size is of limited meaning. The rearrangement links TRBV18 to TRBJ2-7; 7 positions match TRBD1. After removal of 1 base from V and 1 base from J, the junction contained 4 bases not matched to a gene. This CDR3 spans 15 amino acids. Looked up from germline, CDR1 is KGHSH and CDR2 is LQKENI. CDR3 in DNA: TGTGCCAGCTCACCACTCGGGGACAGTTCCTACGAGCAGTACTTC. It yields the protein CASSPLGDSSYEQYF. The complete variable domain, with remaining parts taken from reference TRBV18 and TRBJ2-7, reads NAGVMQNPRHLVRRRGQEARLRCSPMKGHSHVYWYRQLPEEGLKFMVYLQKENIIDESGMPKERFSAEFPKEGPSILRIQQVVRGDSAAYFCASSPLGDSSYEQYFGPGTRLTVT.

This clonotype was recorded at least ten times. Because this beta chain is a stray read in a library intended to capture alpha chains, its abundance should not be given much weight. This chain links TRBV4-3 with TRBJ1-1; tentative D call: TRBD1 (5 bases). Germline values: CDR1 LGHNA, CDR2 YSLEER. This CDR3 comprises 19 residues. Trimming pared 0 bases from V and 3 bases from J, leaving 23 bases between. CDR3 region: CASSQDRPGLLRPDTEAFF. The CDR3 region has the DNA TGCGCCAGCAGCCAAGATCGACCGGGACTCCTTCGCCCGGACACTGAAGCTTTCTTT.

By sample fraction, this clonotype is medium-sized. Because the library targeted alpha chains, this beta chain is an off-target read whose size means little. V gene TRBV6-6 combines with J gene TRBJ2-7; 7 bases line up with TRBD2. The V gene end was trimmed by 4 bases and the J gene end by 4 bases; junction bases not matched to a gene: 7. Germline V gene sequence: CDR1 MNHNY, CDR2 SVGAGI (reference sequence). This CDR3 has 14 amino acids. The CDR3 nucleotides read TGTGCCAGCAGTTCTCTCGGGACTACTTACGAGCAGTACTTC. Protein product: CASSSLGTTYEQYF.

The sample holds many counts of this clonotype. As an off-target read in a library built for alpha chains, this beta chain has a frequency of little significance. The V call is TRBV3-1, the J call TRBJ2-3; D gene unclear. Looked up from germline, CDR1 is LGHDT and CDR2 is YNNKEL (reference sequence). V was pared by 1 base and J by 2 bases, with 10 bases between. This CDR3 region has 15 residues. CDR3 sequence reads: CASSQGATHTDTQYF. Written as DNA, the CDR3 is TGTGCCAGCAGCCAAGGAGCCACGCACACAGATACGCAGTATTTT.

This clonotype was picked up a small number of times. The size of this beta chain means little, since it is a stray read in a library made for alpha chains. The rearrangement joins TRBV20-1 to TRBJ2-6; D is ambiguous. Germline loops: CDR1 DFQATT, CDR2 SNEGSKA (reference sequence). The CDR3 runs to 14 residues. Trimming shortened V by 1 base and J by 2 bases, and 6 bases separated the two germline ends. The CDR3 DNA reads as TGCAGTGCTAGAGGCTCAGCTGGGGCCAACGTCCTGACTTTC. This encodes CSARGSAGANVLTF.

This clonotype was seen at least ten times. The library was designed around alpha chains, so this beta chain is a stray read whose abundance carries little weight. The chain links TRBV5-1 to TRBJ2-3; no reliable D call. There are 13 residues in the CDR3. Germline V gene lookup returns CDR1 SGHRS and CDR2 YFSETQ. Trimming removed 0 bases from V and 6 bases from J, with 8 bases in between. CDR3 DNA: TGCGCCAGCAGCTTGGACTTTATGGATACGCAGTATTTT. The encoded protein is CASSLDFMDTQYF.

Note on this clonotype: Being off target in a library aimed at alpha chains, this beta chain has a size of little meaning. This rearrangement joins TRBV20-1 to TRBJ1-2, with 9 bases that match TRBD1. V gave up 6 bases and J gave up 3 bases; unmatched junction bases: 8. The CDR3 spans 14 residues. Looked up from germline, CDR1 is DFQATT and CDR2 is SNEGSKA (reference sequence). In DNA, the CDR3 is TGCAGTGCCCACAGGACAGGGGAATACTATGGCTACACCTTC. Protein product: CSAHRTGEYYGYTF.

This clonotype is labeled medium-sized (0.01 to 0.1%). This beta chain is an unintended read in a library built for alpha chains; its size means little. This sequence joins TRBV5-1 and TRBJ1-1, with 8 bases that match TRBD1. Trimming removed 0 bases from V and 5 bases from J; junction bases left unmatched: 3. This CDR3 is built from 14 residues. CDR1 is SGHRS, CDR2 YFSETQ, per germline. CDR3 region: CASSLGQGRTEAFF. CDR3 bases: TGCGCCAGCAGCTTGGGACAGGGGAGAACTGAAGCTTTCTTT. The full variable domain, with the rest looked up from reference TRBV5-1 and TRBJ1-1, is KAGVTQTPRYLIKTRGQQVTLSCSPISGHRSVSWYQQTPGQGLQFLFEYFSETQRNKGNFPGRFSGRQFSNSRSEMNVSTLELGDSALYLCASSLGQGRTEAFFGQGTRLTVV.

This clonotype is classed as medium-sized (0.01 to 0.1%). For a library built for alpha chains, this beta chain is a stray read; little rests on its size. This chain joins TRBV29-1 and TRBJ1-1, with D possibly matching TRBD1 (5 bases). Germline loops: CDR1 SQVTM, CDR2 ANQGSEA. The CDR3 has 15 residues. V shed 5 bases and J shed 0 bases, with 16 bases lying between them. CDR3 residues: CSVREYDSLNTEAFF. The CDR3 bases are TGCAGCGTTCGAGAATATGACAGCCTGAACACTGAAGCTTTCTTT. Supplemented by reference TRBV29-1 and TRBJ1-1, the full variable domain reads SAVISQKPSRDICQRGTSLTIQCQVDSQVTMMFWYRQQPGQSLTLIATANQGSEATYESGFVIDKFPISRPNLTFSTLTVSNMSPEDSSIYLCSVREYDSLNTEAFFGQGTRLTVV.

This clonotype was observed many times. This beta chain lies outside the target of a library built for alpha chains; its clone size means little. The V call is TRBV24-1, the J call TRBJ1-4; D gene unclear. V lost 7 bases and J 2 bases, leaving 16 bases between the germline ends. Per the germline V gene, CDR1 is KGHDR and CDR2 is SFDVKD. The CDR3 length is 16 residues. DNA of the CDR3: TGTGCCACCAGGCCATCTGGGGTGAGGACTAATGAAAAACTGTTTTTT. It specifies CATRPSGVRTNEKLFF.

This clonotype has ten or more counts. This beta chain turned up in a library designed for alpha chains; as an off-target read, its abundance says little. The chain employs TRBV27 and TRBJ2-7, with 8 bases identical to TRBD2. The CDR3 runs to 16 residues. CDR1 and CDR2 from the germline V gene are MNHEY and SMNVEV (reference sequence). J gave up 4 bases and V 2 bases, and 10 bases lay outside the gene matches. CDR3 in DNA: TGTGCCAGCAGTTTAAACGGGAGGGCAGCCGGTTACGAGCAGTACTTC. This codes for CASSLNGRAAGYEQYF.